A selection of T cell receptor beta chains follows, all from one sample in a study of vaccination and CD4 T cells after COVID-19. TCRdb reprocessed the PCR reads via MiXCR and lists one record per CDR3 protein. The profile shows 10,000 to 15,000 distinct CDR3 sequences, 35% to 45% of them singletons. Their antigens remain unidentified. The sample was cultured CD4+ T cells from blood. These receptor sequences come from a human donor with COVID-19. The CDR3 runs from the conserved cysteine through the conserved F or W. Fields, in order: D gene, CDR3 length, clone size, J gene, V gene, CDR3 protein. A D gene is named only where the DNA matches it firmly. Rows give clone size only sometimes, using once, few, many, or a class for an expanded clone.

D: .; length: 16; size: .; J: TRBJ1-3; V: TRBV7-6; CDR3: CASSPAGRPSGNTIYF
D: .; length: 11; size: .; J: TRBJ2-1; V: TRBV7-9; CDR3: CASNAHLGQFF
D: TRBD1; length: 15; size: few; J: TRBJ1-2; V: TRBV20-1; CDR3: CSARDPDRGNYGYTF
D: .; length: 13; size: .; J: TRBJ1-5; V: TRBV30; CDR3: CAWSGGVGQPQHF
D: .; length: 13; size: .; J: TRBJ1-1; V: TRBV29-1; CDR3: CSVHPGTNTEAFF
D: .; length: 18; size: .; J: TRBJ1-6; V: TRBV4-1; CDR3: CASSQDLDRSSYNSPLHF
D: TRBD2; length: 14; size: few; J: TRBJ2-5; V: TRBV27; CDR3: CASRGLAGKETQYF
D: TRBD1; length: 16; size: .; J: TRBJ1-1; V: TRBV2; CDR3: CASSDGDRGRGTEAFF
D: .; length: 16; size: few; J: TRBJ1-6; V: TRBV7-2; CDR3: CASSLDARTENSPLHF
D: TRBD2; length: 20; size: .; J: TRBJ2-2; V: TRBV27; CDR3: CASSLSPIRTSGGFTGELFF
D: .; length: 15; size: medium-sized; J: TRBJ1-1; V: TRBV7-9; CDR3: CASSRGSNWGTEAFF
D: .; length: 12; size: .; J: TRBJ1-2; V: TRBV20-1; CDR3: CSARSSDYGYTF
D: TRBD1; length: 16; size: .; J: TRBJ1-1; V: TRBV28; CDR3: CASRNRDRVLGTEAFF
D: .; length: 14; size: .; J: TRBJ1-2; V: TRBV18; CDR3: CASSPGATGPGYTF
D: .; length: 14; size: few; J: TRBJ2-5; V: TRBV12-3/TRBV12-4; CDR3: CASSRAGAQETQYF
D: .; length: 12; size: .; J: TRBJ1-1; V: TRBV9; CDR3: CASSGRQGEAFF
D: TRBD1; length: 14; size: .; J: TRBJ2-1; V: TRBV20-1; CDR3: CSASRDSIYNEQFF
D: .; length: 16; size: .; J: TRBJ1-1; V: TRBV5-4; CDR3: CASSLDGGVSNTEAFF
D: TRBD1; length: 15; size: .; J: TRBJ1-4; V: TRBV20-1; CDR3: CSAKGQTSTNEKLFF
D: TRBD1; length: 14; size: .; J: TRBJ1-4; V: TRBV7-2; CDR3: CASSPDRGNEKLFF
D: .; length: 17; size: .; J: TRBJ2-3; V: TRBV9; CDR3: CASSGWVAARGTDTQYF
D: .; length: 13; size: few; J: TRBJ2-6; V: TRBV20-1; CDR3: CSARVSGANVLTF
D: .; length: 14; size: few; J: TRBJ1-1; V: TRBV20-1; CDR3: CSASTTGISLAAFF
D: TRBD1; length: 15; size: few; J: TRBJ2-7; V: TRBV19; CDR3: CASSPTGGFTYEQYF
D: .; length: 15; size: .; J: TRBJ1-1; V: TRBV5-4; CDR3: CASSEISRVNTEAFF
D: .; length: 14; size: few; J: TRBJ2-7; V: TRBV21-1; CDR3: CASSNYRSSYEQYF
D: .; length: 19; size: .; J: TRBJ2-1; V: TRBV5-1; CDR3: CASSGQGTSGRPQYNEQFF
D: TRBD2; length: 14; size: .; J: TRBJ2-2; V: TRBV6-1; CDR3: CASTGGVETGELFF
D: .; length: 13; size: .; J: TRBJ2-7; V: TRBV12-3/TRBV12-4; CDR3: CASSLGQRYEQYF
D: .; length: 17; size: few; J: TRBJ1-6; V: TRBV7-2; CDR3: CASSPLSGATRSSPLHF
D: .; length: 14; size: few; J: TRBJ2-5; V: TRBV7-9; CDR3: CASSTTGEGETQYF
D: TRBD1; length: 14; size: few; J: TRBJ2-2; V: TRBV24-1; CDR3: CATRGQGVTGELFF
D: TRBD2; length: 16; size: .; J: TRBJ2-7; V: TRBV7-2; CDR3: CASSLVTSGANYEQYF
D: TRBD2; length: 14; size: few; J: TRBJ2-3; V: TRBV20-1; CDR3: CSAISGSPTDTQYF
D: .; length: 13; size: once; J: TRBJ1-2; V: TRBV6-4; CDR3: CASSGGSGYGYAF
D: TRBD1; length: 20; size: .; J: TRBJ2-1; V: TRBV6-7; CDR3: CASREGFRGHHSGNYNEQFF
D: .; length: 14; size: .; J: TRBJ1-2; V: TRBV6-1; CDR3: CASSGSGRDYGYTF
D: TRBD1; length: 15; size: .; J: TRBJ1-2; V: TRBV19; CDR3: CASSIAGTGGYGYTF